This T cell receptor (beta chain) was retrieved from a study of response to subunit inactivated influenza vaccine. A note on this clonotype: Its antigen is still unknown.

General study points: That few new T cells are recruited by each seasonal influenza vaccination was the authors' suggestion.

A single record per CDR3 protein comes from TCRdb applying MiXCR to the RT-PCR reads. The table has roughly 700,000 distinct CDR3 sequences, more than 11% seen once. The receptor's source is a man aged 50 or older who received an inactivated influenza vaccine. The sequences come from PBMCs from blood, collected approximately 15 days before vaccination.

In DNA form, the CDR3 reads TGCAGTGCTAGAGGGGGTAGCGGGGTCGCTAGCACAGATACGCAGTATTTT. The encoded protein is CSARGGSGVASTDTQYF. This chain links TRBV20-1 with TRBJ2-3; 8 bases fit TRBD2. V was pared by 1 base and J by 0 bases, with 9 bases of the junction left unmatched. CDR1 is DFQATT, CDR2 SNEGSKA, per germline (reference sequence). CDR3 size: 17 residues.